This TCR beta chain was obtained from a study of glioma-infiltrating T cells after dendritic cell vaccination (dated by TCRdb to 2016 to 2017). About the investigation overall: The cohort included some 15 glioblastoma patients drawn from Phase I and II dendritic cell vaccination trials, of whom 9 were newly diagnosed and 6 had recurrent disease. Patients received autologous tumor lysate-pulsed dendritic cell vaccination between about 2003 and 2012. The vaccine consisted of monocyte-derived dendritic cells cultured seven to eight days with IL-4 and GM-CSF, then pulsed overnight with autologous tumor lysate. Three intradermal dendritic cell vaccine injections were administered to patients at biweekly intervals in the arm below the axilla. In glioblastoma patients vaccinated with dendritic cells, deep sequencing of TCR beta CDR3 regions served to measure tumor-infiltrating lymphocyte content and to compare repertoires between tumor and blood. Survival after dendritic cell vaccination was correlated with TCR sequencing metrics, such as TIL content and the overlap between tumor and blood repertoires. The research as a whole found: The cohort was small and heterogeneous, with few patients having full blood and tumor sets and even fewer initial-recurrent tumor pairs. The three-group TCR overlap response model was described as speculative and requiring prospective validation. After dendritic cell vaccination, a higher estimated pretreatment TIL content predicted longer time to progression and overall survival. TCR clonality showed no direct relationship with survival, which suggests that a diverse polyclonal response may be important.

Using the immunoSEQ assay, TCRB CDR3 regions were amplified from approximately 2.1 micrograms of genomic DNA, or from all available DNA when less than that was on hand. For multiplex PCR, 60 forward primers for TCR V beta segments and 13 reverse primers for J beta segments were used. To estimate the number of reads per starting template, synthetic control templates were added to each sample at limiting dilution. The Illumina HiSeq System generated sequencing reads of 87 bp. The authors' pipeline ran thus. PCR and sequencing errors were removed by a nearest neighbor algorithm that merged closely related sequences. TCR overlap was measured as the percentage of unique tumor TCR beta sequences also present in the same patient's peripheral blood. As stored in TCRdb, this immuneACCESS dataset retains in-frame rearrangements with V and J assigned. A fraction of the clones does not appear; measured against another copy, unresolved V genes explain less than half of the discrepancy, and the remainder lacks a known reason. V, J and clone size are those of that table, while D and trimming were read from the DNA. This sample comprises about 92,000 clones, about nine tenths of them detected only once. The ten most abundant clones make up approximately 15% of the sample.

Patients were selected for having adequate residual fresh-frozen tumor tissue and more than two years of available survival data. An isocitrate dehydrogenase mutation was not carried by any of the glioblastoma patients, although molecular status was otherwise variable. PBMC were collected before vaccination, two weeks after the third vaccination, and at tumor progression when it occurred. Genomic DNA was extracted with the Qiagen DNeasy Blood extraction Kit. Worth noting for this clone: Its antigen specificity is not known. No qualities accompany the bases; no much larger clone lies one base away.

As encoded in the germline V gene, CDR1 is SGHDT while CDR2 is YYEEEE. Measured from the cysteine to the phenylalanine, the CDR3 is 13 residues long. Just CDR3 DNA is preserved here, 39 bases in frame from base 1. V loses 4 bases at its end and J loses 6 bases; junction bases beyond the gene matches: 2. The sequence is built from TRBV5-6 and TRBJ2-4, with 9 bases aligning to TRBD1. The TCR was taken from a human donor with glioblastoma. This specimen was blood, taken before dendritic cell vaccination. The CDR3 sequence is CASSVDRGNIQYF. The DNA sequence is as follows: TGTGCCAGCAGCGTGGACAGGGGAAACATTCAGTACTTC.